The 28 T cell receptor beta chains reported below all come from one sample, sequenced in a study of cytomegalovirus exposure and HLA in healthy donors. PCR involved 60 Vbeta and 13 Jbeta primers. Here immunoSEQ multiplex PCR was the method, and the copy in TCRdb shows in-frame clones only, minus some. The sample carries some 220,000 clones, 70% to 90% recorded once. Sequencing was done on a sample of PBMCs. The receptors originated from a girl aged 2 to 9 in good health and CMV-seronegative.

In DNA form, the CDR3 reads TGTGCCAGCAGTCCCGAGAGACTAGCGGGGGGGCCGGAGTTCTTC. This codes for CASSPERLAGGPEFF. The chain combines TRBV28 with TRBJ2-1; 14 nucleotides line up with TRBD2. Germline V gene sequence: CDR1 MDHEN, CDR2 SYDVKM. The V and J ends lost 5 bases and 14 bases, in that order; junction bases with no gene match: 11. The CDR3 spans 15 residues.

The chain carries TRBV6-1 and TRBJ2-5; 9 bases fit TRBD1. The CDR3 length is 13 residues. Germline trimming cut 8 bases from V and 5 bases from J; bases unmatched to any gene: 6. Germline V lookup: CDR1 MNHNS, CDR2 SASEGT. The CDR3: CASCNRGRETQYF. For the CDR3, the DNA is TGTGCCAGCTGTAACAGGGGGCGGGAGACCCAGTACTTC.

CDR3 in amino acids: CASSGTSGVYQAQYF. For the CDR3, the DNA is TGTGCCAGCAGCGGGACTAGCGGGGTCTATCAGGCGCAGTATTTT. The chain is built from TRBV9 and TRBJ2-3, with 12 bases aligning to TRBD2. With V trimmed by 3 bases and J by 10 bases, 9 bases remained unmatched. This CDR3 region has 15 residues. CDR1 and CDR2 from the germline V gene are SGDLS and YYNGEE.

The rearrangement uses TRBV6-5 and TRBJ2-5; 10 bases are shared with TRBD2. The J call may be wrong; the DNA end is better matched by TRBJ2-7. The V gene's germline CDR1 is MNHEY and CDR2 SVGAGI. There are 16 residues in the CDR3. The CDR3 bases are TGTGCCAGCAGTTACGGGGGTAGCGGGAGGCTACACGAGCAGTACTTC. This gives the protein CASSYGGSGRLHEQYF.

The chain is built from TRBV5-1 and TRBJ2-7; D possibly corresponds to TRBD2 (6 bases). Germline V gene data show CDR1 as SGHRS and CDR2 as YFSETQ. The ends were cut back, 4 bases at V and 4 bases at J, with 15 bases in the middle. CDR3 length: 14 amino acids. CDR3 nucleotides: TGCGCCAGCAGCAATGACGGGAGCCTTTACGAGCAGTACTTC. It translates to CASSNDGSLYEQYF.

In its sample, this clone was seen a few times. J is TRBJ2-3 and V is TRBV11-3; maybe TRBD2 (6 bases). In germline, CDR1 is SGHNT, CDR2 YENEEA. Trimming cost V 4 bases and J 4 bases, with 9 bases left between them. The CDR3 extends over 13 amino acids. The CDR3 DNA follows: TGTGCCAGCAGCTATGCTAGCGCAGATACGCAGTATTTT. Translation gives CASSYASADTQYF.

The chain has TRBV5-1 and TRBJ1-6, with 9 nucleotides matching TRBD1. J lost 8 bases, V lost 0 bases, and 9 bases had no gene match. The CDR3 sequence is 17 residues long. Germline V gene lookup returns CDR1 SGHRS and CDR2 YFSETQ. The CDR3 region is CASSLGKGGQGDSPLHF. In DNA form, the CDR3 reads TGCGCCAGCAGCTTGGGAAAAGGGGGACAGGGAGATTCACCCCTCCACTTT. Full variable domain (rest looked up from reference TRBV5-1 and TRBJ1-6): KAGVTQTPRYLIKTRGQQVTLSCSPISGHRSVSWYQQTPGQGLQFLFEYFSETQRNKGNFPGRFSGRQFSNSRSEMNVSTLELGDSALYLCASSLGKGGQGDSPLHFGNGTRLTVT.

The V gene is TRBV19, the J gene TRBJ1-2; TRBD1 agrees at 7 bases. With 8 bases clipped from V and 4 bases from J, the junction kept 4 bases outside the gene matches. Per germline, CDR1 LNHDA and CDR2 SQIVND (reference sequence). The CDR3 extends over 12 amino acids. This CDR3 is CASGHRGYGYTF. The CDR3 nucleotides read TGTGCCAGTGGCCACAGGGGCTATGGCTACACCTTC.

As DNA, the CDR3 is TGTGCCAGCAGCCCCTCATCTGCGGATAATGAAAAACTGTTTTTT. Translated, it gives CASSPSSADNEKLFF. The rearrangement joins TRBV11-2 to TRBJ1-4; no definite D call. Germline V lookup: CDR1 SGHAT, CDR2 FQNNGV. This CDR3 has 15 residues. V lost 5 bases and J 4 bases, leaving 14 bases between the germline ends.

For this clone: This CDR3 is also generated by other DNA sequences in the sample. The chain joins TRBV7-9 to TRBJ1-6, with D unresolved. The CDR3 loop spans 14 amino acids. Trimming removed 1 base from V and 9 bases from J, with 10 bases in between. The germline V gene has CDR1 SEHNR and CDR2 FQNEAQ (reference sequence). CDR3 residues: CASSLEGRGSPLHF. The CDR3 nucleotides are TGTGCCAGCAGCTTAGAAGGGCGGGGTTCACCCCTCCACTTT.

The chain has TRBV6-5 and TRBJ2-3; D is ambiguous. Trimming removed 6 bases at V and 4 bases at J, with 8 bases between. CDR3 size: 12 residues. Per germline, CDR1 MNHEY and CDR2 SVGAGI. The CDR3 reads CASRHDSDTQYF. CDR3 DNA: TGTGCCAGCAGACACGATTCAGATACGCAGTATTTT.

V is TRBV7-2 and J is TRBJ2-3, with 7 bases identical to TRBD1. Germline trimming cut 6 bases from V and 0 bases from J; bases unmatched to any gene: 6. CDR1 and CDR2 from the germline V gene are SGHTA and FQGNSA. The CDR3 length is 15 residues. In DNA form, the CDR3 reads TGTGCCAGCAGTCTACAGGGGCTTAGCACAGATACGCAGTATTTT. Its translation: CASSLQGLSTDTQYF.

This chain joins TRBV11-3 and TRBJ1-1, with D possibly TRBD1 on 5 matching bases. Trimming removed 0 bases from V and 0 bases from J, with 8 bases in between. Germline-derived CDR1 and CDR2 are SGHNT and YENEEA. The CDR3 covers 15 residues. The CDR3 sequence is CASSLEGRVNTEAFF. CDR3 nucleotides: TGTGCCAGCAGCTTAGAGGGCAGGGTGAACACTGAAGCTTTCTTT.

The CDR3 sequence is CASSLEGQGAYEQYF. CDR3 bases: TGTGCCAGCAGCTTAGAGGGACAGGGGGCCTACGAGCAGTACTTC. The chain couples TRBV7-9 to TRBJ2-7, with 11 bases fitting TRBD1. Germline V gene lookup returns CDR1 SEHNR and CDR2 FQNEAQ (reference sequence). CDR3 size: 15 residues. V gave up 1 base and J gave up 2 bases; unmatched junction bases: 1.

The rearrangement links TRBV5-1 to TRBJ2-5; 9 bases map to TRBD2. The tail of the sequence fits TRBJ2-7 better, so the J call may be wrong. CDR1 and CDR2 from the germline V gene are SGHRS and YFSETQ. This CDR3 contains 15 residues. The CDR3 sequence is CASSPWTSEPYEQYF. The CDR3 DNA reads TGCGCCAGCAGCCCCTGGACTAGCGAGCCCTACGAGCAGTACTTC.

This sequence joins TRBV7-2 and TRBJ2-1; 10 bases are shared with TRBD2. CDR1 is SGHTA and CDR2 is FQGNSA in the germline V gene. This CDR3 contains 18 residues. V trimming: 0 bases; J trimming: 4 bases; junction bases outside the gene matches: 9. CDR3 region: CASSLALAGGGIYNEQFF. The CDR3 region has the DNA TGTGCCAGCAGCTTAGCCTTAGCGGGAGGAGGGATTTACAATGAGCAGTTCTTC.

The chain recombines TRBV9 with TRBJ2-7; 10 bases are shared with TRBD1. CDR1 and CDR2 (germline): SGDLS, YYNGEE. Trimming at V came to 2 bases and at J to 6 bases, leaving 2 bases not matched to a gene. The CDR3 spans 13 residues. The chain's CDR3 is CASSVGQGGEQYF. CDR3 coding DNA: TGTGCCAGCAGCGTCGGACAGGGGGGCGAGCAGTACTTC. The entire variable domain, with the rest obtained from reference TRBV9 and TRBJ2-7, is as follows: DSGVTQTPKHLITATGQRVTLRCSPRSGDLSVYWYQQSLDQGLQFLIQYYNGEERAKGNILERFSAQQFPDLHSELNLSSLELGDSALYFCASSVGQGGEQYFGPGTRLTVT.

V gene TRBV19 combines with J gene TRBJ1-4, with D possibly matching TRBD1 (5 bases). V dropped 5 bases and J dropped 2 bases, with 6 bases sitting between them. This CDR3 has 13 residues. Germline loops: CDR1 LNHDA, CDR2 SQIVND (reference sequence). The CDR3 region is CASSRGTNEKLFF. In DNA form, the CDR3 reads TGTGCCAGTAGTCGGGGGACTAATGAAAAACTGTTTTTT. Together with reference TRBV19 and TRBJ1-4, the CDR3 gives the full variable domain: DGGITQSPKYLFRKEGQNVTLSCEQNLNHDAMYWYRQDPGQGLRLIYYSQIVNDFQKGDIAEGYSVSREKKESFPLTVTSAQKNPTAFYLCASSRGTNEKLFFGSGTQLSVL.

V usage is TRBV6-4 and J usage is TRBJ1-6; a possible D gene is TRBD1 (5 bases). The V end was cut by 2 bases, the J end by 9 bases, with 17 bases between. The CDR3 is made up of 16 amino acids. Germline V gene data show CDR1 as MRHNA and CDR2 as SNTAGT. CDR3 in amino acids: CASSDDGLGVGSPLHF. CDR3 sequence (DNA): TGTGCCAGCAGTGACGATGGTCTAGGGGTCGGTTCACCCCTCCACTTT.

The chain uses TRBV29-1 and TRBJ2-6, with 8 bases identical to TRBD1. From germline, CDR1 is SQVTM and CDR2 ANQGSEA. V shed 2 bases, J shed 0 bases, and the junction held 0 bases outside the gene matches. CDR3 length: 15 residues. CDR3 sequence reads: CSVETGGSGANVLTF. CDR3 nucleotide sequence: TGCAGCGTTGAAACAGGGGGCTCTGGGGCCAACGTCCTGACTTTC.

The CDR3 sequence is CASSGTEYNEQFF. DNA of the CDR3: TGTGCCAGCAGCGGCACAGAATACAATGAGCAGTTCTTC. The chain joins TRBV9 to TRBJ2-1; D remains ambiguous. The CDR3 is 13 amino acids. The V gene lost 3 bases and the J gene lost 4 bases, with 8 bases spanning the gap. CDR1 SGDLS and CDR2 YYNGEE come from the germline V gene.

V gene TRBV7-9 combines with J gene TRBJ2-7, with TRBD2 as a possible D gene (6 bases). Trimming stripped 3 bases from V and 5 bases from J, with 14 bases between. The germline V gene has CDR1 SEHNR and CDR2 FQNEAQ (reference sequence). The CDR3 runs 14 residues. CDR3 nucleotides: TGTGCCAGCAGCTTTGTGGGGGGTGTCCACGAGCAGTACTTC. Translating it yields CASSFVGGVHEQYF.

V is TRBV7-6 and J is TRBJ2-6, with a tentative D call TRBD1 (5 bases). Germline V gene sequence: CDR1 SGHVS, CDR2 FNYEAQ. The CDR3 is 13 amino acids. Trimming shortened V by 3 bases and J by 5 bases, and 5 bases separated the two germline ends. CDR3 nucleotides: TGTGCCAGCAGCTTGGACAGGGCCAACGTCCTGACTTTC. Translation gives CASSLDRANVLTF.

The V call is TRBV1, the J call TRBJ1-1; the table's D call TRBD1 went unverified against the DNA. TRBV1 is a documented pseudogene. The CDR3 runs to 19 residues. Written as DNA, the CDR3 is TGCACCAGCAGCCAAGTCTCCCGGTCAGGGGGTGGGATGAACACTGAAGCTTTCTTT. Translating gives CTSSQVSRSGGGMNTEAFF.

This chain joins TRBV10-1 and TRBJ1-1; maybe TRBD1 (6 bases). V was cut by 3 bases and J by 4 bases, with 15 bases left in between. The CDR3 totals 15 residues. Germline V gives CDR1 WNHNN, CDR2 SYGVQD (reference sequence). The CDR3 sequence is CASSDSGGHGTEAFF. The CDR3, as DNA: TGCGCCAGCAGTGACTCGGGGGGACATGGCACTGAAGCTTTCTTT.

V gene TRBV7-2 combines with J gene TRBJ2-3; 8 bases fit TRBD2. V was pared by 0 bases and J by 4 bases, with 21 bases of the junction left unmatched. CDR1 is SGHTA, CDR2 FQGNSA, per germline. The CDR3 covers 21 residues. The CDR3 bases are TGTGCCAGCAGCTTAGCGGCGCGGTTTTGGCGGGGGGCCTCTCGATCAGATACGCAGTATTTT. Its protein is CASSLAARFWRGASRSDTQYF.

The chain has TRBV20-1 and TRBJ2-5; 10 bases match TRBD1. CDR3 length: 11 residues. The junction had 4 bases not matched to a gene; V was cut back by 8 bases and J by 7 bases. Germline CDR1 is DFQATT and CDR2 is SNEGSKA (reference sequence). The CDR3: CSPDRGGTQYF. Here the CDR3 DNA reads TGCAGTCCGGACAGGGGGGGGACCCAGTACTTC.

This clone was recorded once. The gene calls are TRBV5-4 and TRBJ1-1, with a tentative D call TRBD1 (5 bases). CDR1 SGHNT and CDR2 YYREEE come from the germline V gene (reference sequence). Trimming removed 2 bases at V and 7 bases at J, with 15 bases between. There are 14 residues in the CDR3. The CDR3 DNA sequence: TGTGCCAGCAGCTTTGGGGGGGAGAAACTTGAAGCTTTCTTT. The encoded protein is CASSFGGEKLEAFF.